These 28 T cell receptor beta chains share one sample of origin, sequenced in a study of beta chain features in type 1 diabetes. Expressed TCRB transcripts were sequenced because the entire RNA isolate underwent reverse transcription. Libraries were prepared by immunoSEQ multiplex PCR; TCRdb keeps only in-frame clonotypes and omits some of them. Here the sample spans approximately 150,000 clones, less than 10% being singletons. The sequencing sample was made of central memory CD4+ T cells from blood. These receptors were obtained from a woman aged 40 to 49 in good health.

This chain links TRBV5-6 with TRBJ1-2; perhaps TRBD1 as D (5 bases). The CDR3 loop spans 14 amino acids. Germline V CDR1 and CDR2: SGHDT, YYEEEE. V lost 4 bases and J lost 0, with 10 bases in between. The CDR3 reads CASSNRQTNYGYTF. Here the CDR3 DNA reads TGTGCCAGCAGCAACAGACAGACTAACTATGGCTACACCTTC.

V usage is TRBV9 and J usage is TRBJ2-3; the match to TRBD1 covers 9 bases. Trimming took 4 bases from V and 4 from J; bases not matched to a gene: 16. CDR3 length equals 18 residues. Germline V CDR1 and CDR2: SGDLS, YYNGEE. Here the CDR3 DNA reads TGTGCCAGCAGCAGAACGACCACGGGGACAGGGATGGCAGATACGCAGTATTTT. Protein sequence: CASSRTTTGTGMADTQYF.

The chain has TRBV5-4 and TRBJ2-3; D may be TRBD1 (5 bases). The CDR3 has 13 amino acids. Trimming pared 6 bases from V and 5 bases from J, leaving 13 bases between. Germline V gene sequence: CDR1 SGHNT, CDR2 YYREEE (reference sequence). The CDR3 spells CASNQGFEDTQYF. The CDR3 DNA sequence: TGTGCCAGCAATCAGGGCTTTGAAGATACGCAGTATTTT.

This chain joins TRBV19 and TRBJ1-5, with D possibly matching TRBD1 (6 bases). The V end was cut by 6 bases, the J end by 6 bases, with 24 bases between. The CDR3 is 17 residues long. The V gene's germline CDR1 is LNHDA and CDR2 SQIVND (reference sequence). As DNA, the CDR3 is TGTGCCAGTAGGTGGGGGCAGGGCGGAGGCGGTGTTCAGCCCCAGCATTTT. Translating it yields CASRWGQGGGGVQPQHF. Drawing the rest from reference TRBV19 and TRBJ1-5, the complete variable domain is DGGITQSPKYLFRKEGQNVTLSCEQNLNHDAMYWYRQDPGQGLRLIYYSQIVNDFQKGDIAEGYSVSREKKESFPLTVTSAQKNPTAFYLCASRWGQGGGGVQPQHFGDGTRLSIL.

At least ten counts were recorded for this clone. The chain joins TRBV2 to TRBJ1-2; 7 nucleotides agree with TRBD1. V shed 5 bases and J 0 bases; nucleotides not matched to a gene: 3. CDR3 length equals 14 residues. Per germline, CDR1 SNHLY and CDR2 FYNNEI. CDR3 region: CASSRQGANYGYTF. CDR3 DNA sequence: TGTGCCAGCAGTAGACAGGGAGCTAACTATGGCTACACCTTC. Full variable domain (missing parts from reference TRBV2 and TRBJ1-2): EPEVTQTPSHQVTQMGQEVILRCVPISNHLYFYWYRQILGQKVEFLVSFYNNEISEKSEIFDDQFSVERPDGSNFTLKIRSTKLEDSAMYFCASSRQGANYGYTFGSGTRLTVV.

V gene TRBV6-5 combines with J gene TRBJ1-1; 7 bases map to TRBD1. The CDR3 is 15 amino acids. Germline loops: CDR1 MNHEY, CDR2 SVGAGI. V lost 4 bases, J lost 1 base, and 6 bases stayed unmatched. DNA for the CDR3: TGTGCCAGCAGTTTCAAGGGACAGAAGAACACTGAAGCTTTCTTT. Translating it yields CASSFKGQKNTEAFF.

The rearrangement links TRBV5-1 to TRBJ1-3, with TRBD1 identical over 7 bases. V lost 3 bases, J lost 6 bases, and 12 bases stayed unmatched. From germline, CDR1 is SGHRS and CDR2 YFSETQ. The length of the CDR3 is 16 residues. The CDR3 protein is CASSYAPGTAVNTIYF. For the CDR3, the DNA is TGCGCCAGCAGCTACGCCCCCGGGACAGCGGTAAACACCATATATTTT.

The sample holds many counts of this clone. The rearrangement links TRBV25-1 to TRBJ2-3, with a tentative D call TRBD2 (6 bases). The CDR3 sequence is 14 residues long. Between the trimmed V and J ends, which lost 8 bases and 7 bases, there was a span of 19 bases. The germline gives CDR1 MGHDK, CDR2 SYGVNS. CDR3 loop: CASHLGGIGNTQYF. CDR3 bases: TGTGCCAGCCATCTGGGGGGTATTGGGAATACGCAGTATTTT.

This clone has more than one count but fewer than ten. CDR3 sequence (DNA): TGCAGCGTTCAGACAGCCTACGAGCAGTACTTC. This codes for CSVQTAYEQYF. J is TRBJ2-7 and V is TRBV29-1, with D tentatively TRBD1 (5 bases). With 5 bases removed from V and 2 bases from J, the gap between germline ends came to 7 bases. This CDR3 is built from 11 residues. Germline loops: CDR1 SQVTM, CDR2 ANQGSEA.

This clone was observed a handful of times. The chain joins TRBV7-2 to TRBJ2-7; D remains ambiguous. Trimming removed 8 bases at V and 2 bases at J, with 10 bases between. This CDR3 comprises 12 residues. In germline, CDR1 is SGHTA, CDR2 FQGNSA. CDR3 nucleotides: TGTGCCAGCTCCTACCGAACCTACGAGCAGTACTTC. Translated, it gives CASSYRTYEQYF.

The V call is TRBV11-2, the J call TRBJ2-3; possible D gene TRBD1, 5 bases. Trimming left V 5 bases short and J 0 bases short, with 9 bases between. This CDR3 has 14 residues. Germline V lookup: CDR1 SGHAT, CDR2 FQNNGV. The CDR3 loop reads CASSGRTSTDTQYF. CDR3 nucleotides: TGTGCCAGCAGCGGGCGGACAAGCACAGATACGCAGTATTTT.

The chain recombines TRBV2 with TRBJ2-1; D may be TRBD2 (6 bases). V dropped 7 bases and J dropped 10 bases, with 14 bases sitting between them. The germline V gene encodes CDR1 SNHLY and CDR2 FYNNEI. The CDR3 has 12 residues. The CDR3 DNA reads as TGTGCCAGCACCCGGGACTCTGAAGAGCAGTTCTTC. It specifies CASTRDSEEQFF.

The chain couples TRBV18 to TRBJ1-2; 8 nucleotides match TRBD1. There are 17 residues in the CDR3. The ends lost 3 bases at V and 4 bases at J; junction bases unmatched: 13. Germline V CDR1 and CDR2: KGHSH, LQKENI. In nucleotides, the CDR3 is TGTGCCAGCTCACCGCGGACAGGGACCATATCCCTCTATGGCTACACCTTC. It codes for CASSPRTGTISLYGYTF.

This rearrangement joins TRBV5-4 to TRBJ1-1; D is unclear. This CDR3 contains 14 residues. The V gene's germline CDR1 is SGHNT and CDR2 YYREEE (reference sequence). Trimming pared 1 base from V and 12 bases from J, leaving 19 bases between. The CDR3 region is CASSLMGSKSGTFF. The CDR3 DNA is TGTGCCAGCAGCTTGATGGGGTCAAAATCGGGGACTTTCTTT.

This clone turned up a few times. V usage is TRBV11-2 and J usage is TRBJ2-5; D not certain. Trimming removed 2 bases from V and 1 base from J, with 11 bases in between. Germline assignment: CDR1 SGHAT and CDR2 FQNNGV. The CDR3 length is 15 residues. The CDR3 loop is CASSLTTRFQETQYF. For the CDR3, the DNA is TGTGCCAGCAGCTTAACGACACGGTTCCAAGAGACCCAGTACTTC.

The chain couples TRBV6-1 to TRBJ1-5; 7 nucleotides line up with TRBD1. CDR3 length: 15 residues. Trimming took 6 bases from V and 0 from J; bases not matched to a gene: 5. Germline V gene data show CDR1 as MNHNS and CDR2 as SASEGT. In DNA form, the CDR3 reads TGTGCCAGCAGGAGACAGGGCGATAGCAATCAGCCCCAGCATTTT. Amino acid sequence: CASRRQGDSNQPQHF.

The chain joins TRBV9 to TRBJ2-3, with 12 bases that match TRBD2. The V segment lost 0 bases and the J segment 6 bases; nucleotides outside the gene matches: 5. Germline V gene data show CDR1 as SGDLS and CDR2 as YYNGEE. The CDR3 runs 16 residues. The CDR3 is CASSVAGLAGTDTQYF. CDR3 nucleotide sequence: TGTGCCAGCAGCGTAGCTGGACTAGCGGGGACTGATACGCAGTATTTT.

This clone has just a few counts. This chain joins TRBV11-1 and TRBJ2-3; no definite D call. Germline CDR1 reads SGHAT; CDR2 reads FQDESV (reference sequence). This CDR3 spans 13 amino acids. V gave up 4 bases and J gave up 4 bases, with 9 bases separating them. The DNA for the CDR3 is TGTGCCAGCAGCTACCCGAGGTCAGATACGCAGTATTTT. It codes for CASSYPRSDTQYF.

This CDR3 reads CASISGRGRGLENIQYF. Written as DNA, the CDR3 is TGTGCCAGCATTTCGGGACGGGGCAGGGGGCTTGAAAACATTCAGTACTTC. The genes are TRBV2 and TRBJ2-4, with TRBD1 identical over 8 bases. Germline V lookup: CDR1 SNHLY, CDR2 FYNNEI. V gave up 7 bases and J gave up 5 bases; unmatched junction bases: 16. CDR3 length: 17 amino acids.

The CDR3 bases are TGTGCCAGCAGGAAGGGACAGGGCCACTATGGCTACACCTTC. Protein: CASRKGQGHYGYTF. The chain combines TRBV6-5 with TRBJ1-2, with 9 positions matching TRBD1. Germline assignment: CDR1 MNHEY and CDR2 SVGAGI. This CDR3 is built from 14 residues. The J segment lost 3 bases and the V segment lost 6 bases, leaving 5 bases of the junction unmatched.

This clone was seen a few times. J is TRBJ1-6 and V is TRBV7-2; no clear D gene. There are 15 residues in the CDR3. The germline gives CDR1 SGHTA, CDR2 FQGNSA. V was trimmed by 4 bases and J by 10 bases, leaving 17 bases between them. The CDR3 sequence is CASSYPRSGNSPLHF. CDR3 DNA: TGTGCCAGCAGCTACCCTAGGTCGGGGAACTCACCCCTCCACTTT.

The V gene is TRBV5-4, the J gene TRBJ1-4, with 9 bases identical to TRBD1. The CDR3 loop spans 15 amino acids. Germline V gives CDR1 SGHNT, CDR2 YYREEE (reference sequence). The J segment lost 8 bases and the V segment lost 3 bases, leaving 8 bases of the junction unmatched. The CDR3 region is CASSSYRGREEKLFF. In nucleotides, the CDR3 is TGTGCCAGCAGCTCCTACAGGGGGCGGGAGGAAAAACTGTTTTTT.

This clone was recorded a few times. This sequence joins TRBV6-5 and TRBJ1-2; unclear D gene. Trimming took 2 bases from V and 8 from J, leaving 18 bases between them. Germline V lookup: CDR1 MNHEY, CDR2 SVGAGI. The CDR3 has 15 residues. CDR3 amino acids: CASSYQQTSYEGYTF. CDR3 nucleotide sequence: TGTGCCAGCAGTTACCAACAGACAAGTTACGAGGGCTACACCTTC.

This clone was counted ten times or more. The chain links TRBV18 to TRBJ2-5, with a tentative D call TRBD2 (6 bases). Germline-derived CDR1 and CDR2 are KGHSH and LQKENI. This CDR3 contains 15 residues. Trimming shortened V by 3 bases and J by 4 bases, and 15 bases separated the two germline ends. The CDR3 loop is CASSPGHGGGETQYF. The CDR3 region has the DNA TGTGCCAGCTCACCCGGACACGGGGGTGGAGAGACCCAGTACTTC. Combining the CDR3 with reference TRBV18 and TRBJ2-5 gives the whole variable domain NAGVMQNPRHLVRRRGQEARLRCSPMKGHSHVYWYRQLPEEGLKFMVYLQKENIIDESGMPKERFSAEFPKEGPSILRIQQVVRGDSAAYFCASSPGHGGGETQYFGPGTRLLVL.

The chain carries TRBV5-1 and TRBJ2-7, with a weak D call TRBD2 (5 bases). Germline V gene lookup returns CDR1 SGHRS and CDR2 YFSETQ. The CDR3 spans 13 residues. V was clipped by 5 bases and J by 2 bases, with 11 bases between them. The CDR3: CASSVDGTYEQYF. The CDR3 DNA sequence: TGCGCCAGCAGTGTGGACGGGACCTACGAGCAGTACTTC.

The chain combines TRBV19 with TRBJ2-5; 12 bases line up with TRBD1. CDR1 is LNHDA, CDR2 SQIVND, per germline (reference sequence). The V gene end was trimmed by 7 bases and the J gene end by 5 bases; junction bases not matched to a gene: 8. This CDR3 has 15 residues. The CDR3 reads CASKPGTGGAETQYF. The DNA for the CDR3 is TGTGCCAGTAAACCGGGGACAGGGGGCGCGGAGACCCAGTACTTC.

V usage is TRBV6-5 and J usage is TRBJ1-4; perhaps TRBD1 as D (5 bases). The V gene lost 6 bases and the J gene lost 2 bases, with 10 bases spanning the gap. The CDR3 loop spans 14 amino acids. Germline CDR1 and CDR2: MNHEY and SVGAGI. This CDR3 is CASREAGTNEKLFF. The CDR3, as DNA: TGTGCCAGCAGGGAAGCAGGGACTAATGAAAAACTGTTTTTT.

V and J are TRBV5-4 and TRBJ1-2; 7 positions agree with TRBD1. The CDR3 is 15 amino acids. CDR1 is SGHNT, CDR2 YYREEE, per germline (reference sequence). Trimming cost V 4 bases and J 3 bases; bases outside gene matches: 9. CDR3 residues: CASSHGGGKDYGYTF. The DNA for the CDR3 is TGTGCCAGCAGCCATGGAGGGGGCAAGGACTATGGCTACACCTTC.